The next 29 T cell receptor beta chains were all read from a single sample in a study of beta chain features in type 1 diabetes. General study points: In every one of the four CD4+ subsets, TCRB CDR3s were moderately but significantly shorter in Type 1 diabetes patients.

The antigens these receptors bind are not known. Since all of the isolated RNA was reverse transcribed, expressed TCRB transcripts were what got sequenced. Clones were sequenced by immunoSEQ multiplex PCR, and TCRdb holds only the in-frame ones, with some missing. The sample consists of tens of thousands of clones, about 66% of them appearing once. What was sequenced was Tregs from blood. Source of these receptors: a young woman with type 1 diabetes.

V is TRBV6-6 and J is TRBJ2-5, with D tentatively TRBD2 (5 bases). In germline, CDR1 is MNHNY, CDR2 SVGAGI (reference sequence). V dropped 0 bases and J dropped 0 bases, with 11 bases sitting between them. The CDR3 is made up of 16 amino acids. The CDR3 bases are TGTGCCAGCAGTTACTCGCCGGGGTCCAACCAAGAGACCCAGTACTTC. It encodes CASSYSPGSNQETQYF.

The genes are TRBV6-4 and TRBJ2-4; D gene ambiguous. Germline lookup yields CDR1 MRHNA and CDR2 SNTAGT. V lost 2 bases to trimming and J lost 15 bases, with 8 bases between them. The CDR3 is 10 amino acids. The CDR3 spells CASSDTLGYF. The CDR3 DNA is TGTGCCAGCAGTGACACGCTAGGGTACTTC.

This chain links TRBV10-3 with TRBJ2-7, with 7 positions matching TRBD2. Germline CDR1 and CDR2: ENHRY and SYGVKD. The CDR3 runs to 11 residues. Trimming removed 6 bases from V and 7 bases from J; junction bases left unmatched: 3. For the CDR3, the DNA is TGTGCCATCAGGGGGGGAGGGGAGCAGTACTTC. Residues: CAIRGGGEQYF.

The genes are TRBV6-6 and TRBJ2-5; 7 bases align to TRBD1. The DNA end lines up better with TRBJ2-7; the J call may be wrong. The CDR3 sequence is 14 residues long. The germline V gene encodes CDR1 MNHNY and CDR2 SVGAGI (reference sequence). This CDR3 reads CASSYEGALGEQYF. CDR3 DNA sequence: TGTGCCAGCAGTTACGAGGGGGCGCTCGGCGAGCAGTACTTC.

The V and J genes are TRBV7-9 and TRBJ1-6; possibly TRBD1 for D (5 bases). Trimming cost V 6 bases and J 8 bases, with 14 bases left between them. Germline V lookup: CDR1 SEHNR, CDR2 FQNEAQ (reference sequence). The CDR3 consists of 14 residues. As DNA, the CDR3 is TGTGCCAGCAGGGGGACTGGGGCCCATTCACCCCTCCACTTT. It translates to CASRGTGAHSPLHF. The entire variable domain, with the rest obtained from reference TRBV7-9 and TRBJ1-6, is as follows: DTGVSQNPRHKITKRGQNVTFRCDPISEHNRLYWYRQTLGQGPEFLTYFQNEAQLEKSRLLSDRFSAERPKGSFSTLEIQRTEQGDSAMYLCASRGTGAHSPLHFGNGTRLTVT.

This clone was counted a single time. DNA of the CDR3: TGTGCCAGTTCTAATAGCGGGGGGGCCGGAGAGACCCAGTACTTC. This encodes CASSNSGGAGETQYF. The J gene is TRBJ2-5, the V gene TRBV19, with 11 nucleotides matching TRBD2. The CDR3 has 15 amino acids. The germline gives CDR1 LNHDA, CDR2 SQIVND (reference sequence). Trimming took 8 bases from V and 4 from J; bases not matched to a gene: 9.

V and J are TRBV4-1 and TRBJ2-3; 10 positions agree with TRBD2. This CDR3 has 19 amino acids. Germline trimming cut 1 base from V and 1 base from J; bases unmatched to any gene: 11. Germline CDR1 reads MGHRA; CDR2 reads YSYEKL. CDR3 loop: CASSQVELAGRVGTDTQYF. CDR3 sequence (DNA): TGCGCCAGCAGCCAAGTCGAACTAGCGGGGAGGGTGGGCACAGATACGCAGTATTTT.

This chain links TRBV7-2 with TRBJ2-5; possibly TRBD1 for D (5 bases). V gave up 5 bases and J gave up 4 bases, with 17 bases separating them. Germline V CDR1 and CDR2: SGHTA, FQGNSA. This CDR3 has 15 amino acids. CDR3 loop: CASSPQQDSGETQYF. As DNA, the CDR3 is TGTGCCAGCAGCCCACAACAGGATAGTGGAGAGACCCAGTACTTC. The whole variable domain, remainder taken from reference TRBV7-2 and TRBJ2-5, is GAGVSQSPSNKVTEKGKDVELRCDPISGHTALYWYRQSLGQGLEFLIYFQGNSAPDKSGLPSDRFSAERTGGSVSTLTIQRTQQEDSAVYLCASSPQQDSGETQYFGPGTRLLVL.

This clone was seen a handful of times. The rearrangement links TRBV28 to TRBJ2-7; D uncertain. Germline V gene data show CDR1 as MDHEN and CDR2 as SYDVKM. This CDR3 is 12 amino acids long. Trimming shortened V by 3 bases and J by 4 bases, and 7 bases separated the two germline ends. The CDR3 DNA follows: TGTGCCAGCAGTTTCACGGTTTACGAGCAGTACTTC. Amino acid sequence: CASSFTVYEQYF. The full variable domain, with the rest looked up from reference TRBV28 and TRBJ2-7, is DVKVTQSSRYLVKRTGEKVFLECVQDMDHENMFWYRQDPGLGLRLIYFSYDVKMKEKGDIPEGYSVSREKKERFSLILESASTNQTSMYLCASSFTVYEQYFGPGTRLTVT.

The chain links TRBV5-6 to TRBJ1-2; possible D gene TRBD1, 5 bases. This CDR3 comprises 15 residues. Germline V CDR1 and CDR2: SGHDT, YYEEEE. With 4 bases removed from V and 5 bases from J, the gap between germline ends came to 18 bases. The CDR3 loop is CASSQNLAGTYGYTF. In nucleotides, the CDR3 is TGTGCCAGCAGCCAGAACCTGGCAGGGACTTATGGCTACACCTTC.

The chain recombines TRBV30 with TRBJ2-7; D remains ambiguous. The CDR3 is made up of 12 amino acids. V was trimmed by 5 bases and J by 3 bases, leaving 11 bases between them. CDR1 is GTSNPN and CDR2 is SVGIG in the germline V gene (reference sequence). The chain's CDR3 is CAWSSIGYEQYF. The CDR3 nucleotides are TGTGCCTGGTCGTCCATCGGCTACGAGCAGTACTTC.

The rearrangement uses TRBV7-9 and TRBJ1-4; D not resolved. The germline V gene has CDR1 SEHNR and CDR2 FQNEAQ (reference sequence). The germline V and J ends were trimmed by 3 bases and 4 bases, with 9 bases remaining between them. This CDR3 spans 14 amino acids. The CDR3 region is CASSFWQDNEKLFF. CDR3 nucleotide sequence: TGTGCCAGCAGCTTTTGGCAGGATAATGAAAAACTGTTTTTT.

This clone was detected only once. The chain combines TRBV10-3 with TRBJ2-7, with TRBD1 identical over 8 bases. The CDR3 consists of 13 residues. Germline loops: CDR1 ENHRY, CDR2 SYGVKD. CDR3 protein: CSGGQGSLGEQYF. The CDR3, as DNA: TGTAGCGGCGGACAGGGTAGTTTGGGGGAGCAGTACTTC.

A single count supports this clone. This chain connects TRBV29-1 to TRBJ2-7, with TRBD2 as a possible D gene (5 bases). The CDR3 length is 14 residues. Looked up from germline, CDR1 is SQVTM and CDR2 is ANQGSEA. V lost 6 bases and J 0 bases, leaving 15 bases between the germline ends. This CDR3 reads CSVALPGFSYEQYF. The CDR3 DNA reads as TGCAGCGTGGCCCTACCGGGATTCTCCTACGAGCAGTACTTC.

This sequence joins TRBV7-2 and TRBJ2-5; D gene ambiguous. With 5 bases removed from V and 4 bases from J, the gap between germline ends came to 17 bases. The CDR3 sequence is 15 residues long. Germline V gene sequence: CDR1 SGHTA, CDR2 FQGNSA. CDR3 sequence: CASSTTTSRGETQYF. Here the CDR3 DNA reads TGTGCCAGCAGCACCACAACCTCCCGCGGAGAGACCCAGTACTTC. Combining the CDR3 with reference TRBV7-2 and TRBJ2-5 gives the whole variable domain GAGVSQSPSNKVTEKGKDVELRCDPISGHTALYWYRQSLGQGLEFLIYFQGNSAPDKSGLPSDRFSAERTGGSVSTLTIQRTQQEDSAVYLCASSTTTSRGETQYFGPGTRLLVL.

The V gene is TRBV7-2, the J gene TRBJ2-1; 7 positions agree with TRBD2. The V gene's germline CDR1 is SGHTA and CDR2 FQGNSA. V gave up 2 bases and J gave up 4 bases; unmatched junction bases: 8. This CDR3 has 16 residues. Here the CDR3 reads CASSLTPGLRYNEQFF. The CDR3, as DNA: TGTGCCAGCAGCTTAACGCCGGGACTAAGATACAATGAGCAGTTCTTC.

This clone was picked up one time. CDR3 region: CASSVATRLAGLNTGELFF. The CDR3 DNA follows: TGTGCCAGCAGCGTAGCTACGAGACTAGCGGGATTGAACACCGGGGAGCTGTTTTTT. This chain joins TRBV9 and TRBJ2-2; 11 nucleotides align to TRBD2. V shed 0 bases, J shed 1 base, and the junction held 8 bases outside the gene matches. The CDR3 has 19 residues. Germline V gene sequence: CDR1 SGDLS, CDR2 YYNGEE.

The chain has TRBV7-9 and TRBJ2-1; D gene unclear. Germline loops: CDR1 SEHNR, CDR2 FQNEAQ (reference sequence). The CDR3 covers 14 residues. Trimming took 3 bases from V and 0 from J, leaving 6 bases between them. The DNA for the CDR3 is TGTGCCAGCAGCTTTCTCGTCTCCTACAATGAGCAGTTCTTC. It codes for CASSFLVSYNEQFF.

The CDR3 DNA sequence: TGTGCCAGCAGCCCACCGGAGGGAGTCCCCTACGAGCAGTACTTC. This encodes CASSPPEGVPYEQYF. The chain carries TRBV14 and TRBJ2-7, with D possibly matching TRBD2 (6 bases). The V end lost 4 bases, the J end lost 2 bases, and 15 bases lay between the germline ends. The CDR3 loop spans 15 amino acids. CDR1 and CDR2 (germline): SGHDN, FVKESK.

This clone was observed a handful of times. V usage is TRBV28 and J usage is TRBJ1-4; possible D gene TRBD1, 5 bases. Trimming removed 3 bases at V and 6 bases at J, with 8 bases between. The CDR3 is made up of 13 amino acids. Germline V CDR1 and CDR2: MDHEN, SYDVKM. The CDR3 sequence is CASSFGGDEKLFF. The DNA of the CDR3 is TGTGCCAGCAGTTTCGGGGGGGATGAAAAACTGTTTTTT.

The chain links TRBV10-2 to TRBJ2-3, with D uncertain. This CDR3 is built from 15 residues. V was pared by 8 bases and J by 2 bases, with 17 bases between. CDR1 WSHSY and CDR2 SAAADI come from the germline V gene. As DNA, the CDR3 is TGCGCCAGCTCCCCCGCCATCCACACCACAGATACGCAGTATTTT. Translation gives CASSPAIHTTDTQYF.

The V and J genes are TRBV25-1 and TRBJ1-3; TRBD1 matches 7 bases. Losses at the gene ends were 6 bases for V and 0 bases for J; bases not matched to a gene: 11. The CDR3 totals 17 residues. The germline V gene has CDR1 MGHDK and CDR2 SYGVNS. Here the CDR3 reads CASSHRQGTRSGNTIYF. The CDR3 nucleotides are TGTGCCAGCAGCCACAGACAGGGAACCCGCTCTGGAAACACCATATATTTT. The full variable domain, rest sourced from reference TRBV25-1 and TRBJ1-3, is EADIYQTPRYLVIGTGKKITLECSQTMGHDKMYWYQQDPGMELHLIHYSYGVNSTEKGDLSSESTVSRIRTEHFPLTLESARPSHTSQYLCASSHRQGTRSGNTIYFGEGSWLTVV.

The chain uses TRBV2 and TRBJ1-1; 8 bases agree with TRBD1. V lost 4 bases, J lost 1 base, and 2 bases stayed unmatched. CDR1 and CDR2 (germline): SNHLY, FYNNEI. The CDR3 is made up of 14 amino acids. CDR3: CASSVGTGNTEAFF. For the CDR3, the DNA is TGTGCCAGCAGTGTTGGGACAGGGAACACTGAAGCTTTCTTT.

The rearrangement uses TRBV5-1 and TRBJ2-1; D unresolved. The V gene lost 0 bases and the J gene lost 9 bases, with 10 bases spanning the gap. The CDR3 spans 13 residues. Germline V gene sequence: CDR1 SGHRS, CDR2 YFSETQ. CDR3 loop: CASSLGPSGEQFF. The CDR3 DNA is TGCGCCAGCAGCTTGGGGCCATCGGGTGAGCAGTTCTTC.

The chain recombines TRBV5-1 with TRBJ2-3; D is perhaps TRBD1 (6 bases). The length of the CDR3 is 13 residues. Germline V gene lookup returns CDR1 SGHRS and CDR2 YFSETQ. The V end was cut by 5 bases, the J end by 1 base, with 8 bases between. CDR3 loop: CASRRTGTDTQYF. DNA for the CDR3: TGCGCCAGCAGAAGGACAGGCACAGATACGCAGTATTTT.

The chain couples TRBV10-3 to TRBJ2-5; the match to TRBD2 covers 7 bases. The J call may be wrong; the DNA end is better matched by TRBJ2-7. CDR1 ENHRY and CDR2 SYGVKD come from the germline V gene. This CDR3 has 16 residues. The CDR3 spells CAISPRGLAASYEQYF. The CDR3 region has the DNA TGTGCCATCAGTCCGAGGGGTCTAGCGGCATCCTACGAGCAGTACTTC.

This clone was seen a few times. V and J are TRBV19 and TRBJ1-1; TRBD1 is a possible D gene (6 bases). CDR3 length equals 14 residues. The V gene lost 2 bases and the J gene lost 1 base, with 8 bases spanning the gap. In germline, CDR1 is LNHDA, CDR2 SQIVND (reference sequence). The CDR3 here is CASSIRGGNTEAFF. The CDR3 coding sequence is TGTGCCAGTAGTATAAGAGGGGGGAACACTGAAGCTTTCTTT.

V usage is TRBV7-2 and J usage is TRBJ1-6; a weak D match, TRBD1 (6 bases). This CDR3 has 15 amino acids. The V end was cut by 0 bases, the J end by 7 bases, with 10 bases between. Germline CDR1 and CDR2: SGHTA and FQGNSA. In DNA, the CDR3 is TGTGCCAGCAGCTTAGCGTGGCAGGGGAATTCACCCCTCCACTTT. Its translation: CASSLAWQGNSPLHF.

This clone was seen more than once but under ten times. V and J are TRBV7-2 and TRBJ2-7, with no clear D. Trimming took 1 base from V and 12 from J, leaving 13 bases between them. The CDR3 loop spans 12 amino acids. The germline V gene encodes CDR1 SGHTA and CDR2 FQGNSA. CDR3 nucleotide sequence: TGTGCCAGCAGCTTAGAAACAGATCGATGGTACTTC. Translating gives CASSLETDRWYF.